This is a list of T cell receptor beta chains from one sample in a study of blood T cell repertoires in COVID-19. Profiling relied on immunoSEQ multiplex PCR, and the TCRdb table lists in-frame clones only, not all of them. The sample records about 200,000 clones, over 75% being singletons. Source material: peripheral blood. The receptor set was obtained from a man at least 80 years old with acute or convalescent COVID-19. CDR3s include the opening cysteine and the closing phenylalanine or tryptophan. A D gene is named only where the DNA matches it firmly. Some rows mark clone size as missing; the rest say once, few, many or name a class of expanded clone.

>TRBD1|TRBV19|TRBJ1-6|-
CASTPRTGSNSPLHF
TGTGCCAGTACGCCTCGGACAGGGAGTAATTCACCCCTCCACTTT
>TRBD2|TRBV6-2/TRBV6-3|TRBJ2-1|few
CASSYGGTSGRASGEQFF
TGTGCCAGCAGTTACGGCGGGACTAGCGGGAGGGCATCGGGCGAGCAGTTCTTC
>TRBD2|TRBV5-1|TRBJ2-3|-
CASSLGTTSGNTDTQYF
TGCGCCAGCAGCTTGGGGACCACTAGCGGGAACACAGATACGCAGTATTTT
>-|TRBV2|TRBJ2-7|-
CASSPSRTGSYEQYF
TGTGCCAGCAGCCCTTCGCGGACTGGCTCCTACGAGCAGTACTTC
>-|TRBV4-2|TRBJ1-4|once
CASSFSATNEKLFF
TGTGCCAGCAGCTTTTCGGCAACTAATGAAAAACTGTTTTTT
>-|TRBV5-1|TRBJ1-4|-
CASRITGGATNEKLFF
TGCGCCAGCAGGATCACTGGGGGGGCAACTAATGAAAAACTGTTTTTT
>TRBD1|TRBV10-2|TRBJ2-6|-
CASGDRGHLGANVLTF
TGCGCCAGCGGAGACAGGGGGCATTTAGGGGCCAACGTCCTGACTTTC
>TRBD1|TRBV28|TRBJ1-6|-
CATFTGANSPLHF
TGTGCCACCTTCACAGGGGCCAATTCACCCCTCCACTTT
>-|TRBV11-3|TRBJ2-5|once
CASSLGSRETQYF
TGTGCCAGCAGCTTAGGCAGTCGAGAGACCCAGTACTTC
>TRBD2|TRBV11-3|TRBJ2-5|-
CASSPDWSGSGETQYF
TGTGCCAGCAGCCCCGATTGGAGCGGGAGCGGGGAGACCCAGTACTTC
>TRBD1|TRBV25-1|TRBJ1-6|-
CASSGSDRARSPLHF
TGTGCCAGCAGTGGGTCAGACAGGGCACGCTCACCCCTCCACTTT
>-|TRBV7-2|TRBJ1-5|-
CASSLDYRVGQPQHF
TGTGCCAGCAGCTTAGATTACCGGGTTGGACAGCCCCAGCATTTT
>-|TRBV18|TRBJ1-1|-
CASSRQLNTEAFF
TGTGCCAGCTCACGACAGTTGAACACTGAAGCTTTCTTT
>-|TRBV20-1|TRBJ2-3|-
CSAPRADTQYF
TGCAGTGCCCCTCGAGCAGATACGCAGTATTTT
>TRBD2|TRBV9|TRBJ2-3|-
CASSVGLVPGTDTQYF
TGTGCCAGCAGCGTGGGACTAGTTCCGGGCACAGATACGCAGTATTTT
>TRBD1|TRBV18|TRBJ2-3|-
CASSPRQGASDTQYF
TGTGCCAGCTCACCGAGACAGGGGGCTTCAGATACGCAGTATTTT
>-|TRBV19|TRBJ2-1|-
CASSILAAGTYNEQFF
TGTGCCAGTAGTATATTGGCAGCGGGGACATACAATGAGCAGTTCTTC
>-|TRBV30|TRBJ1-4|-
CAWSVGPLGEKLFF
TGTGCCTGGAGCGTAGGCCCACTCGGGGAAAAACTGTTTTTT
>TRBD1|TRBV7-8|TRBJ1-2|-
CASSKLTGGTFNYGYTF
TGTGCCAGCAGCAAACTCACAGGGGGGACTTTTAACTATGGCTACACCTTC
>TRBD2|TRBV5-1|TRBJ2-5|-
CASSLSSGSPKRTQYF
TGCGCCAGCAGCTTATCAAGCGGGAGCCCCAAGAGAACCCAGTACTTC
>-|TRBV27|TRBJ2-2|-
CASKSLPPGELFF
TGTGCCAGCAAAAGCCTTCCACCCGGGGAGCTGTTTTTT
>TRBD2|TRBV18|TRBJ2-3|-
CASSPPVTGGSDTQYF
TGTGCCAGCTCACCACCGGTGACGGGAGGCAGTGATACGCAGTATTTT
>TRBD1|TRBV29-1|TRBJ2-2|-
CSVEDLGGGGELFF
TGCAGCGTTGAAGATTTAGGGGGCGGCGGGGAGCTGTTTTTT
>-|TRBV18|TRBJ1-1|-
CASSPLGRAENTEAFF
TGTGCCAGCTCACCCTTGGGCAGGGCGGAAAACACTGAAGCTTTCTTT
>TRBD1|TRBV19|TRBJ2-7|-
CASSRQGGYEQYF
TGTGCCAGTAGCCGACAGGGGGGCTACGAGCAGTACTTC
>-|TRBV12-5|TRBJ1-1|-
CASGSVNTEAFF
TGTGCTAGTGGTTCCGTGAACACTGAAGCTTTCTTT
>-|TRBV30|TRBJ1-6|-
CAWRDSGGWRNSPLHF
TGTGCCTGGAGGGATTCGGGGGGCTGGCGTAATTCACCCCTCCACTTT
>-|TRBV7-9|TRBJ2-5|-
CASSSLLGVLQETQYF
TGTGCCAGCAGCTCGCTTCTCGGGGTTCTTCAAGAGACCCAGTACTTC
>TRBD2|TRBV19|TRBJ2-4|once
CASSIATSDKNIQYF
TGTGCCAGTAGTATAGCGACTAGCGACAAAAACATTCAGTACTTC
>TRBD2|TRBV11-2|TRBJ2-2|-
CASKRLAGGDTGELFF
TGTGCCAGCAAAAGACTAGCGGGAGGCGACACCGGGGAGCTGTTTTTT
>-|TRBV29-1|TRBJ2-2|-
CSVDSRVAGELFF
TGCAGCGTTGACTCTCGGGTTGCCGGGGAGCTGTTTTTT
>-|TRBV19|TRBJ1-4|-
CASSIAPTATNEKLFF
TGTGCCAGTAGTATAGCCCCGACAGCAACTAATGAAAAACTGTTTTTT
>-|TRBV6-5|TRBJ1-6|-
CASSRTGVNSPLHF
TGTGCCAGCAGTCGGACGGGAGTCAATTCACCCCTCCACTTT
>TRBD1|TRBV5-1|TRBJ1-5|once
CASSGEDRGDGQPQHF
TGCGCCAGCAGTGGGGAGGACAGGGGCGATGGTCAGCCCCAGCATTTT
>TRBD2|TRBV5-4|TRBJ2-7|-
CASSLDPSGIGEQYF
TGTGCCAGCAGCTTGGATCCTAGCGGGATTGGCGAGCAGTACTTC
>-|TRBV5-1|TRBJ2-5|-
CASSPKGVETQYF
TGCGCCAGCAGCCCCAAAGGGGTAGAGACCCAGTACTTC
>-|TRBV27|TRBJ2-2|-
CASRAQGRTGELFF
TGTGCCAGCAGGGCCCAGGGAAGGACCGGGGAGCTGTTTTTT
>-|TRBV23-1|TRBJ1-2|few
CASSQSAENYGYTF
TGCGCCAGCAGTCAATCGGCGGAGAACTATGGCTACACCTTC
>TRBD1|TRBV5-7|TRBJ2-6|few
CASSSDTGTGDSGANVLTF
TGTGCCAGCAGCTCAGATACCGGGACAGGAGACTCTGGGGCCAACGTCCTGACTTTC
>-|TRBV11-3|TRBJ2-1|-
CASRVGSSYNEQFF
TGTGCCAGCAGAGTCGGGAGCTCCTACAATGAGCAGTTCTTC
>TRBD1|TRBV19|TRBJ1-3|few
CASHRGPSGNTIYF
TGTGCCAGCCACAGGGGGCCCTCTGGAAACACCATATATTTT